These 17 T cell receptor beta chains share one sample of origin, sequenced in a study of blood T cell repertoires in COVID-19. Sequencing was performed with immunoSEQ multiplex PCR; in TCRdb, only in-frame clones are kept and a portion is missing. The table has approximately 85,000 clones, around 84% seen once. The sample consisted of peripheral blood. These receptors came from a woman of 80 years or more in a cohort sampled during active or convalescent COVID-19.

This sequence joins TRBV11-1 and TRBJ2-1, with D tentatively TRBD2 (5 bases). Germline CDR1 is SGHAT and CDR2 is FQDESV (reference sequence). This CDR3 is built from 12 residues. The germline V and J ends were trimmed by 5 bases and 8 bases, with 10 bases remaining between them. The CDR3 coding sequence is TGTGCCAGCAGCCCCACTAGACATGAGCAGTTCTTC. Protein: CASSPTRHEQFF.

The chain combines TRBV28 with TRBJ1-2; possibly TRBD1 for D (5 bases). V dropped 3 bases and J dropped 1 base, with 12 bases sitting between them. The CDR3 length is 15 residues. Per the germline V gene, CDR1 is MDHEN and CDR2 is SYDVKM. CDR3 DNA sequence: TGTGCCAGCAGTTTTCGGACATATAATAACTATGGCTACACCTTC. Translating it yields CASSFRTYNNYGYTF.

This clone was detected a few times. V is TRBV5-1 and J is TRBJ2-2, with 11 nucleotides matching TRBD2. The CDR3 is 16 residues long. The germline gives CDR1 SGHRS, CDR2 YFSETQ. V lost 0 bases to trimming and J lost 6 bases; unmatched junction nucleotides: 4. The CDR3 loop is CASSLGLAGGSGELFF. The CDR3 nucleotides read TGCGCCAGCAGCTTGGGTTTAGCGGGAGGGTCCGGGGAGCTGTTTTTT.

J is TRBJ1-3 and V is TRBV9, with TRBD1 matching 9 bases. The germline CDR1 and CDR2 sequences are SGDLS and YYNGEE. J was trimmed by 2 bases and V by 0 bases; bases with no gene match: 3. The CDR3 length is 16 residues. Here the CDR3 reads CASSVGGTGTGNTIYF. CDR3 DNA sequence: TGTGCCAGCAGCGTAGGTGGGACAGGGACTGGAAACACCATATATTTT. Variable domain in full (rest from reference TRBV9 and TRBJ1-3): DSGVTQTPKHLITATGQRVTLRCSPRSGDLSVYWYQQSLDQGLQFLIQYYNGEERAKGNILERFSAQQFPDLHSELNLSSLELGDSALYFCASSVGGTGTGNTIYFGEGSWLTVV.

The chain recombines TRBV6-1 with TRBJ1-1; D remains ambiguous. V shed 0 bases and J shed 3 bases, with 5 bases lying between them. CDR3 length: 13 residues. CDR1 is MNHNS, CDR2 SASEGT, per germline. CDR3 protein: CASSEARYTEAFF. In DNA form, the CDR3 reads TGTGCCAGCAGTGAAGCACGGTACACTGAAGCTTTCTTT.

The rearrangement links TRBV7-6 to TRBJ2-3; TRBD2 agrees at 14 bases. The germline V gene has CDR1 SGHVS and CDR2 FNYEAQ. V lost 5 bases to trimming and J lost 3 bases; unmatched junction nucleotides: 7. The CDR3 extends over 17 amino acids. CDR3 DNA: TGTGCCAGCAGCCCCGAGCGGACTAGCGGGAGGACAGATACGCAGTATTTT. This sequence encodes CASSPERTSGRTDTQYF.

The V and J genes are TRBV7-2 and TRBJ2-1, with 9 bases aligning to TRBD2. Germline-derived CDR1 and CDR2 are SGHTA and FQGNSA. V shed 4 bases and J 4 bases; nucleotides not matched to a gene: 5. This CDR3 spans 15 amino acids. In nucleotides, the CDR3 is TGTGCCAGCAGCTCGACTAGCGGCCAATACAATGAGCAGTTCTTC. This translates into CASSSTSGQYNEQFF.

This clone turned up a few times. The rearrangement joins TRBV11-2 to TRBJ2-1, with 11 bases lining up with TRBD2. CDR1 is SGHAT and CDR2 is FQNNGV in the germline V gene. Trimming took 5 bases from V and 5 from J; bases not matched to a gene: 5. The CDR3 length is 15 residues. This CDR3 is CASSAGLAEHNEQFF. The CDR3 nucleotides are TGTGCCAGCAGCGCGGGACTAGCGGAACACAATGAGCAGTTCTTC. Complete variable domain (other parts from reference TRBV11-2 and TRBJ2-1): EAGVAQSPRYKIIEKRQSVAFWCNPISGHATLYWYQQILGQGPKLLIQFQNNGVVDDSQLPKDRFSAERLKGVDSTLKIQPAKLEDSAVYLCASSAGLAEHNEQFFGPGTRLTVL.

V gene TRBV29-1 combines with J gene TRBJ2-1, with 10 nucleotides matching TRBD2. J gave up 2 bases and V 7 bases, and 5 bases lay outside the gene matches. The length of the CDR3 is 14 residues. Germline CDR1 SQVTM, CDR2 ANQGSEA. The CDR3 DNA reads TGCAGCGAGTCGACTAGCGGGCCCTACAATGAGCAGTTCTTC. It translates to CSESTSGPYNEQFF.

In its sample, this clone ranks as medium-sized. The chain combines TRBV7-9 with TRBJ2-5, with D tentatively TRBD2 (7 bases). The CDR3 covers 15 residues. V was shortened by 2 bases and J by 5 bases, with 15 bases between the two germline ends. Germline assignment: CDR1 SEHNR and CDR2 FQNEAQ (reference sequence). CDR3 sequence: CASSLRWGGQETQYF. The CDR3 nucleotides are TGTGCCAGCAGCTTAAGGTGGGGGGGCCAGGAGACCCAGTACTTC.

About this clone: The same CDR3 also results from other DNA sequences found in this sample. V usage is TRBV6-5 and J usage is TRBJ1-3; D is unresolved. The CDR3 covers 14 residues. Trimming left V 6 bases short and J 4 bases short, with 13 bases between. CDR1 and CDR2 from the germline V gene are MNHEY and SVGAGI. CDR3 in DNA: TGTGCCAGCAGGGAGGGATTATGGGGAAACACCATATATTTT. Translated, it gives CASREGLWGNTIYF.

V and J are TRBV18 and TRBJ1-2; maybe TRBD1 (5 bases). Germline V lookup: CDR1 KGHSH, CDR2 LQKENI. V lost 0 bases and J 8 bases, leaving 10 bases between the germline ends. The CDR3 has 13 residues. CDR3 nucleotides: TGTGCCAGCTCACCACCCCAGGGAAGGGGCTACACCTTC. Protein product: CASSPPQGRGYTF.

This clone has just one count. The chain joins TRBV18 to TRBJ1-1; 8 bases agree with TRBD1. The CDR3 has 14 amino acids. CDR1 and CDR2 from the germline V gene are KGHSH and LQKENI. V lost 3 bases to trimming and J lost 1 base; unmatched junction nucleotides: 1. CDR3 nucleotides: TGTGCCAGCTCACCGGGACAGGAGAACACTGAAGCTTTCTTT. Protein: CASSPGQENTEAFF.

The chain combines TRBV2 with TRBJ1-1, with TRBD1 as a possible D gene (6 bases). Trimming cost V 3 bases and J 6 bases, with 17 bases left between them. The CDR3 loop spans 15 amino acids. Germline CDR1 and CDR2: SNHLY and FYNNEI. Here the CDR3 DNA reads TGTGCCAGCAGTGATCCCGGGACACCCGGGTCTGAAGCTTTCTTT. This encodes CASSDPGTPGSEAFF.

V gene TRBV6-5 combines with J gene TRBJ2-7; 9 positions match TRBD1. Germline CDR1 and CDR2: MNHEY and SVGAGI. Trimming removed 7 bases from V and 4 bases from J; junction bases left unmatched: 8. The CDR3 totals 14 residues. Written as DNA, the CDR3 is TGTGCCAGCATTAAGACAGGGGGAGGATACGAGCAGTACTTC. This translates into CASIKTGGGYEQYF.

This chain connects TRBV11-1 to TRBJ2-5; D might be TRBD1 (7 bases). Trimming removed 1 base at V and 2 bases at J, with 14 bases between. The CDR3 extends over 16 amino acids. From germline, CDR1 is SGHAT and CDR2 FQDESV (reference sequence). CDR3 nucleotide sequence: TGTGCCAGCAGCTTAGGCGGGACAGCTAAACAAGAGACCCAGTACTTC. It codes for CASSLGGTAKQETQYF.

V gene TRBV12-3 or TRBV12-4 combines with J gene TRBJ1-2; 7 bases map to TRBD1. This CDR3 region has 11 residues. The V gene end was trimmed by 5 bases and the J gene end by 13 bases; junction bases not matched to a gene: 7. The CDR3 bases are TGTGCCAGCAGTCAGGAGGGGGCCGCCACCTTC. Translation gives CASSQEGAATF.